This T cell receptor beta chain was identified during a study of blood T cell repertoires in COVID-19. Measured with immunoSEQ multiplex PCR; TCRdb has only the in-frame clones, and not every one. The sample shows 150,000 to 200,000 clones, approximately 83% of them seen only once. Germline lookup yields CDR1 SNHLY and CDR2 FYNNEI. After removal of 8 bases from V and 5 bases from J, the junction contained 11 bases not matched to a gene. This CDR3 has 15 residues. The gene calls are TRBV2 and TRBJ2-5; 10 nucleotides line up with TRBD2. The clonotype originates from a man between 60 and 70 years old with acute or convalescent COVID-19. The sequencing sample was made of peripheral blood. In DNA, the CDR3 is TGTGCCAGCCTGACGGGACTAGCGAGTCCGGAGACCCAGTACTTC. Amino acid sequence: CASLTGLASPETQYF.